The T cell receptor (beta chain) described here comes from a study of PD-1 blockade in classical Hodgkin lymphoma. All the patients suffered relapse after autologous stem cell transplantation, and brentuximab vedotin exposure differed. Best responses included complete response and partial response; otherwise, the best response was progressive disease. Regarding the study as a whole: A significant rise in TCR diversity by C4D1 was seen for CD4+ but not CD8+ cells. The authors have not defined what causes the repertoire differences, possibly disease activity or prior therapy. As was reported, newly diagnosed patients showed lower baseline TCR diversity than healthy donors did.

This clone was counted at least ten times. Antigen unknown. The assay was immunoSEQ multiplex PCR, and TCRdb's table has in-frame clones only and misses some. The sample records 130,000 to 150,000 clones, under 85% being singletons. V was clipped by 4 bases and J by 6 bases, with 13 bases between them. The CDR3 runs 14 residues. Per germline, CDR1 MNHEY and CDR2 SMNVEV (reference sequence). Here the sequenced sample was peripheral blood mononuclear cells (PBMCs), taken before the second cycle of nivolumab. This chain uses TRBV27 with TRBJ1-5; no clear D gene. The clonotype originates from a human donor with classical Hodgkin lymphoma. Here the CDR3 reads CASSYLGPGQPQHF. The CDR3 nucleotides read TGTGCCAGCAGTTATTTGGGTCCGGGTCAGCCCCAGCATTTT.